One and the same sample provided the 12 T cell receptor beta chains below, sequenced in a study of response to subunit inactivated influenza vaccine. Using its own MiXCR run on the RT-PCR reads, TCRdb lists one record per CDR3 protein. The sample consists of over 400,000 distinct CDR3 sequences, over 9.5% of them appearing once. This specimen was PBMCs from blood, taken 45 days after vaccination. Source of these receptors: a man aged 50 to 60 who received an inactivated influenza vaccine.

This clonotype has ten or more counts. The chain employs TRBV29-1 and TRBJ2-7; 8 bases are a match to TRBD1. CDR3 size: 15 residues. The trim removed 5 bases at V and 1 base at J, leaving 10 bases unmatched. Germline CDR1 SQVTM, CDR2 ANQGSEA. CDR3 DNA sequence: TGCAGCGTTAGAGAGGGACAGGTTGGGTCCTACGAGCAGTACTTC. This gives the protein CSVREGQVGSYEQYF.

This clonotype was recorded at least ten times. This sequence joins TRBV29-1 and TRBJ2-7; D tentatively reads TRBD1 or TRBD2 (5 bases each). The germline CDR1 and CDR2 sequences are SQVTM and ANQGSEA. V was pared by 4 bases and J by 4 bases, with 8 bases between. The CDR3 runs 11 residues. CDR3 nucleotides: TGCAGCGTTGGGGACGGATACGAGCAGTACTTC. Translation gives CSVGDGYEQYF.

This chain uses TRBV7-9 with TRBJ2-2; the match to TRBD2 covers 11 bases. CDR1 is SEHNR and CDR2 is FQNEAQ in the germline V gene (reference sequence). The J segment lost 5 bases and the V segment lost 5 bases, leaving 4 bases of the junction unmatched. The CDR3 extends over 15 amino acids. CDR3 in DNA: TGTGCCAGCAGCATCACTAGCGGGGGTACCGGGGAGCTGTTTTTT. Translation: CASSITSGGTGELFF.

The chain employs TRBV7-8 and TRBJ2-5; TRBD1 agrees at 8 bases. This CDR3 has 16 amino acids. Trimming took 3 bases from V and 0 from J; bases not matched to a gene: 6. Germline V gives CDR1 SGHVS, CDR2 FQNEAQ. The chain's CDR3 is CASSFPGQDYQETQYF. The CDR3 coding sequence is TGTGCCAGCAGCTTTCCGGGACAGGACTACCAAGAGACCCAGTACTTC.

This clonotype showed up just a few times. This chain joins TRBV29-1 and TRBJ1-4; no reliable D call. Germline lookup yields CDR1 SQVTM and CDR2 ANQGSEA. Trimming took 1 base from V and 13 from J, leaving 13 bases between them. This CDR3 spans 12 amino acids. CDR3 sequence reads: CSVEVGPGVLFF. In DNA form, the CDR3 reads TGCAGCGTTGAAGTTGGCCCGGGAGTACTGTTTTTT.

The chain combines TRBV7-8 with TRBJ2-3; D is tentatively TRBD1 or TRBD2 (6 bases each). The germline CDR1 and CDR2 sequences are SGHVS and FQNEAQ. V lost 2 bases to trimming and J lost 8 bases, with 14 bases between them. The CDR3 contains 14 residues. CDR3 residues: CASSLSYGGGTQYF. In DNA, the CDR3 is TGTGCCAGCAGCTTATCATACGGGGGCGGTACGCAGTATTTT.

This clonotype was detected many times. The gene calls are TRBV12-3 or TRBV12-4 and TRBJ1-5; D remains ambiguous. The CDR3 is made up of 12 amino acids. V was clipped by 2 bases and J by 5 bases, with 4 bases between them. The CDR3 sequence is CASSLWYQPQHF. The CDR3 DNA follows: TGTGCCAGCAGTTTATGGTATCAGCCCCAGCATTTT.

This clonotype was found a few times. The rearrangement uses TRBV4-2 and TRBJ2-5; 8 bases map to TRBD1. V gave up 4 bases and J gave up 5 bases; unmatched junction bases: 12. This CDR3 region has 16 residues. Looked up from germline, CDR1 is LGHNA and CDR2 is YNFKEQ. CDR3 DNA: TGTGCCAGCAGCCGAGCGGTCGACAGGGGTTGGGAGACCCAGTACTTC. Translating gives CASSRAVDRGWETQYF.

This CDR3 is CASSLVANTDTQYF. The CDR3 DNA is TGTGCCAGCAGCTTAGTAGCGAACACAGATACGCAGTATTTT. The chain combines TRBV7-2 with TRBJ2-3; TRBD2 might be the D (5 bases). Trimming took 1 base from V and 2 from J, leaving 7 bases between them. The CDR3 length is 14 residues. The germline V gene has CDR1 SGHTA and CDR2 FQGNSA. The whole variable domain, filled in from reference TRBV7-2 and TRBJ2-3, reads GAGVSQSPSNKVTEKGKDVELRCDPISGHTALYWYRQSLGQGLEFLIYFQGNSAPDKSGLPSDRFSAERTGGSVSTLTIQRTQQEDSAVYLCASSLVANTDTQYFGPGTRLTVL.

For the CDR3, the DNA is TGTGCCAGCAGCTTCTCACAGAATTCACCCCTCCACTTT. This gives the protein CASSFSQNSPLHF. This chain uses TRBV7-3 with TRBJ1-6; no definite D call. Trimming removed 3 bases at V and 7 bases at J, with 7 bases between. Germline values: CDR1 SGHTA, CDR2 FQGTGA. This CDR3 has 13 amino acids. The full variable domain, its missing parts supplied by reference TRBV7-3 and TRBJ1-6, is GAGVSQTPSNKVTEKGKYVELRCDPISGHTALYWYRQSLGQGPEFLIYFQGTGAADDSGLPNDRFFAVRPEGSVSTLKIQRTERGDSAVYLCASSFSQNSPLHFGNGTRLTVT.

This chain connects TRBV10-3 to TRBJ1-2, with unresolved D. V lost 0 bases, J lost 2 bases, and 13 bases lay in between. The CDR3 runs 16 residues. CDR1 and CDR2 from the germline V gene are ENHRY and SYGVKD. CDR3 in amino acids: CAISESPGAGNYGYTF. The CDR3 DNA is TGTGCCATCAGTGAGTCCCCCGGAGCAGGCAACTATGGCTACACCTTC.

This clonotype was detected a few times. The chain combines TRBV2 with TRBJ1-2, with D hard to call. V was trimmed by 4 bases and J by 2 bases, leaving 14 bases between them. CDR1 SNHLY and CDR2 FYNNEI come from the germline V gene. The CDR3 loop spans 15 amino acids. CDR3 DNA sequence: TGTGCCAGCAGTGCTTTTAGTCAGGCCAACTATGGCTACACCTTC. Translated: CASSAFSQANYGYTF.